This T cell receptor beta chain originates from a study of blood T cell repertoires in COVID-19. Study background: COVID-19 samples from acute and convalescent phases originated in the United States, Italy and Spain. PBMCs, B-cell-depleted T cells, or T cells provided the cDNA or gDNA that made up the material.

In the original processing: Reference gene primer amplification gave estimated nucleated cell counts. Sequencing used immunoSEQ multiplex PCR; TCRdb keeps in-frame clones, though not all of them. That table is the source of V, J and clone size, and D and trimming were worked out from the DNA. The sample comprises more than 95,000 clones, over 75% of which are singletons, and approximately 6.6% rests with the top ten. Concerning this clone: An end of the junction differs from the germline gene, which may be a read error.

The sequence came from a man of 80 years or more with active or convalescent COVID-19. Material for sequencing was peripheral blood.

The CDR3 loop is CASSQITGERREDF. DNA of the CDR3: TGCGCCAGCAGCCAAATAACAGGGGAGCGCCGAGAAGACTTC. V gene TRBV5-1 combines with J gene TRBJ2-7; 7 nucleotides line up with TRBD1. The CDR3 sequence is 14 residues long. CDR1 is SGHRS, CDR2 YFSETQ, per germline.